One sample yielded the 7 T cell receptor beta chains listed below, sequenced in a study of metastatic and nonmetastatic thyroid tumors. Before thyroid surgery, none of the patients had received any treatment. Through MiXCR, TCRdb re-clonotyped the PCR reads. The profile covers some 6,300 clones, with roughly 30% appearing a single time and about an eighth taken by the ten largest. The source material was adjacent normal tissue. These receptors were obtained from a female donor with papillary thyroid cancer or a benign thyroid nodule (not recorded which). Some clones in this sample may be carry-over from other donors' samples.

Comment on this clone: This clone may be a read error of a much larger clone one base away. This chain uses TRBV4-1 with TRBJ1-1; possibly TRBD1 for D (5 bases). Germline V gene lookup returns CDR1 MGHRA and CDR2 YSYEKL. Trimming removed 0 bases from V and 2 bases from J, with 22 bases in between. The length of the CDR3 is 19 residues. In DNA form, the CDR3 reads TGCGCCAGCAGCCAAGAAGGCAGGCACGGTTTGGGGGTTAACACTGAAGCTTTCTTT. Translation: CASSQEGRHGLGVNTEAFF.

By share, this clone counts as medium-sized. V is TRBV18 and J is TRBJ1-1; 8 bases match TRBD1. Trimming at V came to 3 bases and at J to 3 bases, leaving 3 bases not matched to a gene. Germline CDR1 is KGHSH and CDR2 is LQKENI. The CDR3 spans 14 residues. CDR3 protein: CASSPQGADTEAFF. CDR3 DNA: TGTGCCAGCTCACCGCAGGGGGCTGACACTGAAGCTTTCTTT.

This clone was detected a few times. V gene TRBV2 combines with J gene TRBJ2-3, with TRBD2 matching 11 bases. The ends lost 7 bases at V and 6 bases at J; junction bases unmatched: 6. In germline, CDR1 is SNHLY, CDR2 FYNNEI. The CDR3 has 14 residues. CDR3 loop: CASIPGTSGDTQYF. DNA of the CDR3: TGTGCCAGCATCCCTGGGACTAGCGGCGATACGCAGTATTTT.

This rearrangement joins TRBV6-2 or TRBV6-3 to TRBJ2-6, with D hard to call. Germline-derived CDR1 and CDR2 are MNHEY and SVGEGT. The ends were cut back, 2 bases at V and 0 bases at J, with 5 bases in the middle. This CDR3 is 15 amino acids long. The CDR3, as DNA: TGTGCCAGCAGTTACGGTGGCTCTGGGGCCAACGTCCTGACTTTC. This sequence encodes CASSYGGSGANVLTF.

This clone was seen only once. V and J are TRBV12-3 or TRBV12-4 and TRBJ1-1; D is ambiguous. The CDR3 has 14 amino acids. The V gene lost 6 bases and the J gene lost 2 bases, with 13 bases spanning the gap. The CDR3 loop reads CASSRRGSNTEAFF. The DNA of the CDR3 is TGTGCCAGCAGCCGTCGTGGCAGCAACACTGAAGCTTTCTTT.

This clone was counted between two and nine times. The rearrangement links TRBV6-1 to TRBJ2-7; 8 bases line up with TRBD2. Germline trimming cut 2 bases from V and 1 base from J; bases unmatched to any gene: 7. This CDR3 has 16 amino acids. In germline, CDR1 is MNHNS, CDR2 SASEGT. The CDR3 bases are TGTGCCAGCAGTGAACGTCGACTAGCGCCTTCCTACGAGCAGTACTTC. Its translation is CASSERRLAPSYEQYF.

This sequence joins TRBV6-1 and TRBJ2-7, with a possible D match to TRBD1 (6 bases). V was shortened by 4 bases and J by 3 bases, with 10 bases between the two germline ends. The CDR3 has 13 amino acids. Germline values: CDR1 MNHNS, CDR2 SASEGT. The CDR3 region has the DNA TGTGCCAGCAGTGTGGACAGCTTCTACGAGCAGTACTTC. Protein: CASSVDSFYEQYF.